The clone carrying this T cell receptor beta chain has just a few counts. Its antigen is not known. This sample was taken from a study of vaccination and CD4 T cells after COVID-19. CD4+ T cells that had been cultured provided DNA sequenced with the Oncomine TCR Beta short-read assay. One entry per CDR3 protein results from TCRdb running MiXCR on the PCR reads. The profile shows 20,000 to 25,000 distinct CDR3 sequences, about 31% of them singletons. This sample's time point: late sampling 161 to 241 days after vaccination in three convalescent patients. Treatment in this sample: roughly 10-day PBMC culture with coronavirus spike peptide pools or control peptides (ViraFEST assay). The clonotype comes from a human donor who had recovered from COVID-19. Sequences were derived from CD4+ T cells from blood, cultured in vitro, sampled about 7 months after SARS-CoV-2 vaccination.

The CDR3 nucleotides are TGCAGGGCAGCACCGGGACTAGCGGGAGAGGGGAGCTCCTACAATGAGCAGTTCTTC. Protein product: CRAAPGLAGEGSSYNEQFF. This chain uses TRBV20-1 with TRBJ2-1; TRBD2 aligns across 14 bases. The CDR3 is 19 residues long. Looked up from germline, CDR1 is DFQATT and CDR2 is SNEGSKA (reference sequence).